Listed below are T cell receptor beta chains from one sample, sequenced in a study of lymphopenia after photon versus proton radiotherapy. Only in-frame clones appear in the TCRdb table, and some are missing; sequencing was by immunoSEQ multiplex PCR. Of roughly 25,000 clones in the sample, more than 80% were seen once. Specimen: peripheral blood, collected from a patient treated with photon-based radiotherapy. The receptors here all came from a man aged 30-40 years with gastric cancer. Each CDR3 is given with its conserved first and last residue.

CDR3: CASPGGGSNEQFF
length: 13
V: TRBV19
J: TRBJ2-1

CDR3: CASSQGLSGGTYEQYF
length: 16
V: TRBV4-1
J: TRBJ2-7

CDR3: CAISERQGADTQYF
length: 14
V: TRBV10-3
J: TRBJ2-7

CDR3: CASKENYNSPLHF
length: 13
V: TRBV19
J: TRBJ1-6

CDR3: CASSPDRYEQYF
length: 12
V: TRBV5-1
J: TRBJ2-7

CDR3: CASRLNGGQGDYSNQPQHF
length: 19
V: TRBV7-4
J: TRBJ1-5

CDR3: CASSQDHPGNSPLHF
length: 15
V: TRBV4-1
J: TRBJ1-6

CDR3: CASSLWEGGNQPQHF
length: 15
V: TRBV4-2
J: TRBJ1-5

CDR3: CASSSGTGEDYGYTF
length: 15
V: TRBV7-9
J: TRBJ1-2

CDR3: CASSLTTGLEETQYF
length: 15
V: TRBV18
J: TRBJ2-5

CDR3: CASSPTRSRYTQYF
length: 14
V: TRBV11-1
J: TRBJ2-3

CDR3: CASREGEIRETQYF
length: 14
V: TRBV5-5
J: TRBJ2-5

CDR3: CASSLEGGPRVVQYF
length: 15
V: TRBV7-6
J: TRBJ2-3

CDR3: CASSSPLVPGKLFF
length: 14
V: TRBV28
J: TRBJ1-4

CDR3: CAPPGNFQETQYF
length: 13
V: TRBV2
J: TRBJ2-5

CDR3: CASRNHRGLHTEAFF
length: 15
V: TRBV6-1
J: TRBJ1-1

CDR3: CASSPQGVSNQPQHF
length: 15
V: TRBV5-8
J: TRBJ1-5

CDR3: CASSIGETLGTQYF
length: 14
V: TRBV19
J: TRBJ2-5

CDR3: CASSVRGTDTQYF
length: 13
V: TRBV9
J: TRBJ2-3

CDR3: CASSPPLGLEQYF
length: 13
V: TRBV9
J: TRBJ2-7

CDR3: CASSGRGRLRRTDTQYF
length: 17
V: TRBV5-4
J: TRBJ2-3

CDR3: CASSLVRGPETQYF
length: 14
V: TRBV7-8
J: TRBJ2-5

CDR3: CASSLAYHGYTF
length: 12
V: TRBV7-2
J: TRBJ1-2

CDR3: CASSVASGQGGEQYF
length: 15
V: TRBV9
J: TRBJ2-7

CDR3: CATSRDLARNGEQYF
length: 15
V: TRBV15
J: TRBJ2-7

CDR3: CASSLLAGGHNEQFF
length: 15
V: TRBV7-2
J: TRBJ2-1

CDR3: CASSPSLNFVDEKLFF
length: 16
V: TRBV4-2
J: TRBJ1-4

CDR3: CSVSRLRTGASYEQYF
length: 16
V: TRBV29-1
J: TRBJ2-7

CDR3: CASSLRKGSGNQPQHF
length: 16
V: TRBV28
J: TRBJ1-5

CDR3: CASSLGPASNEAFF
length: 14
V: TRBV7-9
J: TRBJ1-1

CDR3: CASSLLAGGYQETQYF
length: 16
V: TRBV5-1
J: TRBJ2-5

CDR3: CASSLWENTEAFF
length: 13
V: TRBV13
J: TRBJ1-1

CDR3: CASSLAEYPAVAFF
length: 14
V: TRBV5-1
J: TRBJ1-1

CDR3: CASSFRKAEQYF
length: 12
V: TRBV11-2
J: TRBJ2-7

CDR3: CASSIGQGLPEAFF
length: 14
V: TRBV19
J: TRBJ1-1

CDR3: CAISESLATDTQYF
length: 14
V: TRBV10-3
J: TRBJ2-3

CDR3: CASSPGTGYSPLHF
length: 14
V: TRBV6-6
J: TRBJ1-6

CDR3: CSVGAGDEQYF
length: 11
V: TRBV29-1
J: TRBJ2-7

CDR3: CATSRGLAVDQETQYF
length: 16
V: TRBV15
J: TRBJ2-5

CDR3: CASSEGAENYGYTF
length: 14
V: TRBV5-1
J: TRBJ1-2

CDR3: CASSRGTGVNTEAFF
length: 15
V: TRBV19
J: TRBJ1-1

CDR3: CASSDGQGADTQYF
length: 14
V: TRBV6-4
J: TRBJ2-3

CDR3: CASSLRGLQTEKLFF
length: 15
V: TRBV7-9
J: TRBJ1-4